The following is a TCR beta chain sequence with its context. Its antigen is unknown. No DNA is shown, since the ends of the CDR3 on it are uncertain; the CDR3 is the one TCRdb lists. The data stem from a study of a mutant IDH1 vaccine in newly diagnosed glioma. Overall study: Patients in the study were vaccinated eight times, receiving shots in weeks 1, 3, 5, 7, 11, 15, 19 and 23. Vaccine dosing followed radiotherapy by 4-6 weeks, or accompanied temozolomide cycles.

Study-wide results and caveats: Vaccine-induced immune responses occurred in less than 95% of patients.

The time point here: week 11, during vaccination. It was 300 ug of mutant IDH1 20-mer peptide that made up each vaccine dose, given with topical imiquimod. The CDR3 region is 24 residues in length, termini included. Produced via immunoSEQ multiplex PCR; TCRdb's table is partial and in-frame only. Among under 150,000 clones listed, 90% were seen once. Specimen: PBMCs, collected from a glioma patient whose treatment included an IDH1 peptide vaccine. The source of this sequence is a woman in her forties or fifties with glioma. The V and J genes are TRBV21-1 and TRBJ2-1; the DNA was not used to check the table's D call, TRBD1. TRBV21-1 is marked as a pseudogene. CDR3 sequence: CASSRDRVGMSSSSGQGHGSPQFF.